Listed here are 25 T cell receptor beta chains from one sample, sequenced in a study of T cells in Graves' hyperthyroidism and ophthalmopathy. TCR beta CDR3 regions were amplified from RNA. RT-PCR in the first round (using the HTBI primer set) targeted the TCR CDR3. A single record per CDR3 protein comes from TCRdb applying MiXCR to the multiplex PCR reads. The table shows roughly 710,000 distinct CDR3 sequences, with around a third occurring only once. Sequencing was done on a sample of blood. The receptors were sampled from a woman in her thirties or forties with Graves' hyperthyroidism.

This clonotype was picked up a small number of times. V and J are TRBV6-5 and TRBJ1-5, with 9 bases identical to TRBD1. The CDR3 is made up of 16 amino acids. Germline CDR1 and CDR2: MNHEY and SVGAGI. V trimming: 8 bases; J trimming: 5 bases; junction bases outside the gene matches: 13. The CDR3 nucleotides are TGTGCCAGCTGCTATACCGGGACAGGGTACGATCAGCCCCAGCATTTT. It encodes CASCYTGTGYDQPQHF.

This clonotype turned up a few times. The J gene is TRBJ1-4, the V gene TRBV7-9; D is ambiguous. Trimming left V 3 bases short and J 7 bases short, with 15 bases between. The CDR3 runs to 15 residues. In germline, CDR1 is SEHNR, CDR2 FQNEAQ (reference sequence). The CDR3 sequence: CASSLFLVESEKLFF. The CDR3 bases are TGTGCCAGCAGCTTGTTTTTAGTAGAAAGTGAAAAACTGTTTTTT.

The chain carries TRBV15 and TRBJ1-2; no reliable D call. The CDR3 runs 13 residues. Germline-derived CDR1 and CDR2 are LNHNV and YYDKDF (reference sequence). Trimming removed 10 bases at V and 1 base at J, with 13 bases between. The CDR3 region is CASTTDYNYGYTF. The CDR3 DNA follows: TGTGCCAGCACTACGGACTATAACTATGGCTACACCTTC. Full variable domain (missing parts from reference TRBV15 and TRBJ1-2): DAMVIQNPRYQVTQFGKPVTLSCSQTLNHNVMYWYQQKSSQAPKLLFHYYDKDFNNEADTPDNFQSRRPNTSFCFLDIRSPGLGDTAMYLCASTTDYNYGYTFGSGTRLTVV.

This clonotype showed up just a few times. This chain connects TRBV10-3 to TRBJ1-6; D might be TRBD1 (6 bases). The length of the CDR3 is 15 residues. The germline CDR1 and CDR2 sequences are ENHRY and SYGVKD. V shed 10 bases and J shed 11 bases, with 24 bases lying between them. The CDR3 is CASSVDTGNFTPLHF. CDR3 nucleotides: TGTGCCAGCAGCGTAGACACAGGGAATTTTACACCCCTCCACTTT.

About this clonotype: The final CDR3 position lacks the conserved phenylalanine or tryptophan, pointing to a likely read error. The chain joins TRBV7-2 to TRBJ2-5; possibly TRBD1 for D (6 bases). The CDR3 loop spans 13 amino acids. Germline V gene sequence: CDR1 SGHTA, CDR2 FQGNSA. Trimming took 9 bases from V and 3 from J, leaving 14 bases between them. The CDR3 loop is CASSPRQEETQYL. The CDR3 region has the DNA TGTGCCAGTAGCCCCAGACAGGAAGAGACCCAGTACCTC.

The chain has TRBV4-3 and TRBJ2-5; 10 bases align to TRBD2. The CDR3 is 15 residues long. The germline CDR1 and CDR2 sequences are LGHNA and YSLEER. V trimming: 4 bases; J trimming: 5 bases; junction bases outside the gene matches: 7. The DNA of the CDR3 is TGCGCCAGCAGCCCACTAGCGGGGTTGGTTGAGACCCAGTACTTC. Protein: CASSPLAGLVETQYF.

This clonotype was seen ten or more times. This chain joins TRBV12-3 or TRBV12-4 and TRBJ1-4, with 8 bases aligning to TRBD1. V was pared by 5 bases and J by 10 bases, with 6 bases of the junction left unmatched. The CDR3 has 13 amino acids. The CDR3, as DNA: TGTGCCAGCAGTCTCGGACAGGGAGGAAAACTGTTTTTT. Translating gives CASSLGQGGKLFF.

This clonotype was seen repeatedly, ten times or more. This chain links TRBV25-1 with TRBJ1-1; D remains unclear. The CDR3 totals 11 residues. Germline V CDR1 and CDR2: MGHDK, SYGVNS. Between the trimmed V and J ends, which lost 6 bases and 10 bases, there was a span of 12 bases. DNA of the CDR3: TGTGCCAGCAGGACTCAGGAGGGAGCTTTCTTT. Amino acids: CASRTQEGAFF.

The sample holds a few counts of this clonotype. The DNA for the CDR3 is TGTGCCAGTATCTTAGGGTCCCCTCCGGGGCGAACTGAAGCTTTCTTT. Amino acid sequence: CASILGSPPGRTEAFF. The chain joins TRBV19 to TRBJ1-1; D possibly corresponds to TRBD1 (5 bases). Trimming stripped 7 bases from V and 5 bases from J, with 23 bases between. This CDR3 has 16 amino acids. In germline, CDR1 is LNHDA, CDR2 SQIVND (reference sequence).

This clonotype was detected a few times. A junction boundary mismatches the germline segment, possibly from a read error. The V call is TRBV7-2, the J call TRBJ1-2; D may be TRBD1 (6 bases). The germline V gene has CDR1 SGHTA and CDR2 FQGNSA. The CDR3 has 15 amino acids. CDR3 DNA sequence: TGCGCCAGCAGCCAAGACAGGACCTACGGCTATGGCTACACCTTC. Encoded protein: CASSQDRTYGYGYTF. The full variable domain, in which reference TRBV7-2 and TRBJ1-2 provide the parts outside the CDR3, is GAGVSQSPSNKVTEKGKDVELRCDPISGHTALYWYRQSLGQGLEFLIYFQGNSAPDKSGLPSDRFSAERTGGSVSTLTIQRTQQEDSAVYLCASSQDRTYGYGYTFGSGTRLTVV.

The CDR3 sequence is CASSFIGTYGYTF. The CDR3 region has the DNA TGTGCCAGCAGTTTTATAGGGACCTATGGCTACACCTTC. The chain is built from TRBV6-5 and TRBJ1-2; D might be TRBD1 (5 bases). CDR1 is MNHEY, CDR2 SVGAGI, per germline. V was clipped by 4 bases and J by 4 bases, with 10 bases between them. This CDR3 region has 13 residues.

In regard to this clonotype: A much larger clone differs from this one at a single base, so this may be a read error. The genes are TRBV20-1 and TRBJ2-7; 7 bases line up with TRBD2. After removal of 5 bases from V and 3 bases from J, the junction contained 4 bases not matched to a gene. There are 12 residues in the CDR3. The germline V gene has CDR1 DFQATT and CDR2 SNEGSKA (reference sequence). The CDR3: CSAPGLGYEQYV. In nucleotides, the CDR3 is TGCAGTGCTCCTGGACTAGGCTACGAGCAGTACGTC.

This clonotype was recorded once. This chain connects TRBV2 to TRBJ1-2; D gene unclear. This CDR3 spans 12 amino acids. From germline, CDR1 is SNHLY and CDR2 FYNNEI. V dropped 5 bases and J dropped 9 bases, with 13 bases sitting between them. The CDR3 DNA follows: TGTGCCAGCAGTTACTCTGTCAGGCGCTACACCTTC. Protein: CASSYSVRRYTF.

This clonotype appeared a few times. The V gene is TRBV7-2, the J gene TRBJ2-7; D possibly matches TRBD1 or TRBD2 (5 bases each). The CDR3 sequence is 15 residues long. Deletions cut 6 bases from V and 2 bases from J, with 17 bases between. Germline V gene data show CDR1 as SGHTA and CDR2 as FQGNSA. CDR3 in amino acids: CASRYRGTDAYEQYF. The CDR3 DNA sequence: TGTGCCAGCAGATACCGTGGGACGGACGCCTACGAGCAGTACTTC.

The sample holds many counts of this clonotype. This sequence joins TRBV10-3 and TRBJ2-2; TRBD2 agrees at 10 bases. Germline-derived CDR1 and CDR2 are ENHRY and SYGVKD. V was pared by 5 bases and J by 10 bases, with 4 bases of the junction left unmatched. This CDR3 has 13 residues. CDR3 residues: CAISTGTSEELFF. CDR3 bases: TGTGCCATCAGTACCGGGACTAGCGAGGAGCTGTTTTTT.

This clonotype was seen ten or more times. This chain links TRBV4-2 with TRBJ1-2, with D possibly TRBD1 on 5 matching bases. V shed 4 bases and J shed 4 bases, with 16 bases lying between them. The CDR3 consists of 15 residues. Germline assignment: CDR1 LGHNA and CDR2 YNFKEQ. CDR3 DNA sequence: TGTGCCAGCAGCCGTCGCGGGGGAGGGAGCTATGGCTACACCTTC. Encoded protein: CASSRRGGGSYGYTF.

The gene calls are TRBV12-3 or TRBV12-4 and TRBJ2-7; 12 positions agree with TRBD1. V lost 2 bases to trimming and J lost 2 bases; unmatched junction nucleotides: 7. The CDR3 is 17 residues long. CDR3 DNA: TGTGCCAGCAGTTTAACCGGGACAGGGGGCAGGACCTACGAGCAGTACTTC. Protein product: CASSLTGTGGRTYEQYF.

To note about this clonotype: This may stem from a read error, because a much larger clone lies one nucleotide away. The chain joins TRBV7-2 to TRBJ1-4; no definite D call. Germline CDR1 reads SGHTA; CDR2 reads FQGNSA. This CDR3 is built from 15 residues. The chain's CDR3 is CASSTHGATNKKLFF. The CDR3, as DNA: TGTGCCAGCAGCACACACGGTGCAACTAATAAAAAACTGTTTTTT.

The table lists this clonotype with a few counts. The chain recombines TRBV7-2 with TRBJ2-5; the match to TRBD2 covers 12 bases. The CDR3 is 16 amino acids. Germline trimming cut 2 bases from V and 5 bases from J; bases unmatched to any gene: 6. Germline lookup yields CDR1 SGHTA and CDR2 FQGNSA. CDR3 nucleotide sequence: TGTGCCAGCAGCTTACGACTAGCGGGGGAGGGGGAGACCCAGTACTTC. Protein: CASSLRLAGEGETQYF.

This clonotype was recorded a few times. The genes are TRBV12-5 and TRBJ1-2; TRBD1 agrees at 7 bases. V was pared by 0 bases and J by 6 bases, with 10 bases of the junction left unmatched. In germline, CDR1 is LGHNT, CDR2 FRNRAP. The CDR3 sequence is 16 residues long. CDR3 DNA sequence: TGTGCTAGTGGTTTGGTCCTGCTAGGGGGCTGGGATGGCTACACCTTC. It specifies CASGLVLLGGWDGYTF.

This clonotype came up many times. The rearrangement joins TRBV25-1 to TRBJ2-6; D may be TRBD1 or TRBD2 (5 bases each). This CDR3 has 19 amino acids. From germline, CDR1 is MGHDK and CDR2 SYGVNS. Trimming shortened V by 2 bases and J by 0 bases, and 17 bases separated the two germline ends. In DNA, the CDR3 is TGTGCCAGCAGTGAAGGGACGGGATGGGATAGCTCTGGGGCCAACGTCCTGACTTTC. This translates into CASSEGTGWDSSGANVLTF.

This rearrangement joins TRBV25-1 to TRBJ2-3; D may be TRBD2 (5 bases). The CDR3 has 14 residues. Germline V gene sequence: CDR1 MGHDK, CDR2 SYGVNS. V was pared by 3 bases and J by 6 bases, with 13 bases between. CDR3 protein: CASSDPPSGDTQYF. The CDR3 DNA reads as TGTGCCAGCAGTGATCCCCCATCGGGGGATACGCAGTATTTT.

The chain has TRBV6-6 and TRBJ2-2; 9 positions agree with TRBD2. Germline-derived CDR1 and CDR2 are MNHNY and SVGAGI (reference sequence). V shed 10 bases and J 7 bases; nucleotides not matched to a gene: 13. This CDR3 has 15 residues. Written as DNA, the CDR3 is TGTGCCACCCGACAGAGCGGGAGGAACCGCGGGGAGCTGTTTTTT. This encodes CATRQSGRNRGELFF.

The chain combines TRBV10-3 with TRBJ2-5, with TRBD2 as a possible D gene (6 bases). Germline V lookup: CDR1 ENHRY, CDR2 SYGVKD. V was clipped by 4 bases and J by 1 base, with 13 bases between them. The CDR3 loop spans 15 amino acids. The CDR3 DNA reads TGTGCCATCAGTGGGGGACTTCCCCCCCAAGAGACCCAGTACTTC. Encoded protein: CAISGGLPPQETQYF.

This clonotype was found once. The chain has TRBV20-1 and TRBJ2-1, with 10 bases fitting TRBD2. The CDR3 runs to 15 residues. V trimming: 4 bases; J trimming: 4 bases; junction bases outside the gene matches: 7. Germline values: CDR1 DFQATT, CDR2 SNEGSKA (reference sequence). The CDR3: CSATPGLARYNEQFF. Here the CDR3 DNA reads TGCAGTGCTACGCCGGGACTAGCGAGATACAATGAGCAGTTCTTC.